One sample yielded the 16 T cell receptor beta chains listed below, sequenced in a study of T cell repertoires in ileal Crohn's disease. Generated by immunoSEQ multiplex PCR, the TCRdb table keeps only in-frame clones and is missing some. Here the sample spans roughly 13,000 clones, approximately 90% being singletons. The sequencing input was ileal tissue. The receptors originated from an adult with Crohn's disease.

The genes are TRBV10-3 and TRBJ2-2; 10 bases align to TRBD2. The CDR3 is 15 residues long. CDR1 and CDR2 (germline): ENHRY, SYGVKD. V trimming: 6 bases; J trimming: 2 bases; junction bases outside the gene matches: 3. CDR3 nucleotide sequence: TGTGCCATCAGGGAGCGGGGGGGCAACACCGGGGAGCTGTTTTTT. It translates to CAIRERGGNTGELFF.

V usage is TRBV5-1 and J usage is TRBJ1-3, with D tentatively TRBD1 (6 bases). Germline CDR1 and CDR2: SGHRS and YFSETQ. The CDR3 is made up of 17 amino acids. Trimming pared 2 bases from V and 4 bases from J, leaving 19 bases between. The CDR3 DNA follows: TGCGCCAGCAGCTTACGACAGGATAGTTCCTCCGGAAACACCATATATTTT. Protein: CASSLRQDSSSGNTIYF.

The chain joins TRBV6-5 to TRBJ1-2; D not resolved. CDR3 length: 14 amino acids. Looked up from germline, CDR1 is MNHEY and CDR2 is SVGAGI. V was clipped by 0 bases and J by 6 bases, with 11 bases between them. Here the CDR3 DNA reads TGTGCCAGCAGTTACTCTTCCGGGGTGAATGGCTACACCTTC. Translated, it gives CASSYSSGVNGYTF.

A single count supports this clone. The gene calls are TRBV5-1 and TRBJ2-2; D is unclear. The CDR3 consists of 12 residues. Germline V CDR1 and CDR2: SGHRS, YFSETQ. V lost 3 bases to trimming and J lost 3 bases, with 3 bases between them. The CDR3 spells CASSSYTGELFF. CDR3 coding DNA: TGCGCCAGCAGCTCTTACACCGGGGAGCTGTTTTTT.

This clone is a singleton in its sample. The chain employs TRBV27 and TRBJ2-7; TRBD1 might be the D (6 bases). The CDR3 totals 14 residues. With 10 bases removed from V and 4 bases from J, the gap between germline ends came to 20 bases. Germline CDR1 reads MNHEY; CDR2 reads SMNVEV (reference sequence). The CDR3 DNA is TGTGCCACCTCCCAGGTGGACAGAGGTTACGAGCAGTACTTC. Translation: CATSQVDRGYEQYF.

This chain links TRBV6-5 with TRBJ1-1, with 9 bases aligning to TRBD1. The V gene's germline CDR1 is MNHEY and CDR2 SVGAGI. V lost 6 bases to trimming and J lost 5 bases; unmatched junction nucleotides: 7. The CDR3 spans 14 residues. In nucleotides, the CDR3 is TGTGCCAGCAGCATCGGACAGGGGTGGACTGAAGCTTTCTTT. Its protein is CASSIGQGWTEAFF.

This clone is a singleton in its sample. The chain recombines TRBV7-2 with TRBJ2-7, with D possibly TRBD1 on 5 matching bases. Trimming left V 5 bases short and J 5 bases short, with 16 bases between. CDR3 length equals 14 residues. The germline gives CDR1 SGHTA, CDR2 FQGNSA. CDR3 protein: CASSLLRQGNEQYF. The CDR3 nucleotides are TGTGCCAGCAGCCTCCTGCGCCAGGGCAACGAGCAGTACTTC.

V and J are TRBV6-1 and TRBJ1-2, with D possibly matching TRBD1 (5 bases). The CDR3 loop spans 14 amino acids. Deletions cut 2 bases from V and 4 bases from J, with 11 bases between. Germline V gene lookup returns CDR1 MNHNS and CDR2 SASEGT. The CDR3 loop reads CASSESGIGYGYTF. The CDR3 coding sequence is TGTGCCAGCAGTGAATCAGGGATTGGCTATGGCTACACCTTC.

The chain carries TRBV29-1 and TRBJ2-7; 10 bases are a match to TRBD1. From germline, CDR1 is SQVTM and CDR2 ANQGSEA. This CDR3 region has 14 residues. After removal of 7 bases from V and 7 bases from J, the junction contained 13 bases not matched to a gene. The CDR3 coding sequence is TGCAGCGCCCTCTGGGGGGACAGGGGAGTTGAGCAGTACTTC. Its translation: CSALWGDRGVEQYF.

CDR3 sequence (DNA): TGTGCCAGCAGCGCCTTAGGGGGACAGGGGGCCTACGAGCAGTACTTC. Translated, it gives CASSALGGQGAYEQYF. The chain couples TRBV9 to TRBJ2-5; TRBD1 aligns across 11 bases. The DNA matches TRBJ2-7 better at its end, which makes the J call doubtful. The germline CDR1 and CDR2 sequences are SGDLS and YYNGEE. CDR3 length equals 16 residues.

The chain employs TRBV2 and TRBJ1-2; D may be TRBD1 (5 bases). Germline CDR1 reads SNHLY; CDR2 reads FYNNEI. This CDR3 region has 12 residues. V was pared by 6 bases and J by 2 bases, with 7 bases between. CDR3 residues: CASRQVNYGYTF. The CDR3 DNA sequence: TGTGCCAGCAGACAGGTGAACTATGGCTACACCTTC. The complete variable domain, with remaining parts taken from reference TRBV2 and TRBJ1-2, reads EPEVTQTPSHQVTQMGQEVILRCVPISNHLYFYWYRQILGQKVEFLVSFYNNEISEKSEIFDDQFSVERPDGSNFTLKIRSTKLEDSAMYFCASRQVNYGYTFGSGTRLTVV.

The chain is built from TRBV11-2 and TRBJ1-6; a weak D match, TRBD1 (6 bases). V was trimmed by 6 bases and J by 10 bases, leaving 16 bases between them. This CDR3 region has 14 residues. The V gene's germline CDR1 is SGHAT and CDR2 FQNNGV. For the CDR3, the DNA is TGTGCCAGCAGTCAGGGGCTACGGGAATCACCCCTCCACTTT. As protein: CASSQGLRESPLHF.

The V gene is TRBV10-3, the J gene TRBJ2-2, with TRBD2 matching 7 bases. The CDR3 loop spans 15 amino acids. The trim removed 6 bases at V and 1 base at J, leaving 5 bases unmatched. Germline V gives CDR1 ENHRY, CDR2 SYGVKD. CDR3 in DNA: TGTGCCATCAGGATGGCGGGAGTGAACACCGGGGAGCTGTTTTTT. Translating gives CAIRMAGVNTGELFF.

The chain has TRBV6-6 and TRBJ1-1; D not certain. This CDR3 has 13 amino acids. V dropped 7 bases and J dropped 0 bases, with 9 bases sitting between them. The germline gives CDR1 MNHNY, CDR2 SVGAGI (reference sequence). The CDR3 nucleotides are TGTGCCAGCACACTCGGGGTGAACACTGAAGCTTTCTTT. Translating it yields CASTLGVNTEAFF.

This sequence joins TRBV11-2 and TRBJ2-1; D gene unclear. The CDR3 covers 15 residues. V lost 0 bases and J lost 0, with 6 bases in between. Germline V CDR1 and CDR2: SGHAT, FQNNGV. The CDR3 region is CASSLESFSYNEQFF. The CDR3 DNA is TGTGCCAGCAGCTTAGAGAGCTTCTCCTACAATGAGCAGTTCTTC.

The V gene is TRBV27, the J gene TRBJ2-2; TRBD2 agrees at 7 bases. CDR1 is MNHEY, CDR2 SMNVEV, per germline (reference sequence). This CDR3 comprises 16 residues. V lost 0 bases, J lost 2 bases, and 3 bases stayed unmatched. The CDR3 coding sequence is TGTGCCAGCAGTTTATCTGGGAGGGGTAACACCGGGGAGCTGTTTTTT. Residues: CASSLSGRGNTGELFF.